This TCR beta chain was obtained from a study of T-cell reconstitution after alpha-beta-depleted transplantation in children. Study-wide findings and caveats: Surviving recipient cells, namely T cells and thymic progenitors, were the source of high day-60 TCRbeta diversity in some patients. Where alpha-beta T cells came from about two months after transplant was reportedly several hundred expanded graft clones.

Concerning this clonotype itself: Its target is unknown.

The authors prepared the TCRbeta library with unique molecular identifiers. TCRdb used MiXCR to reprocess the PCR reads, holding one entry per CDR3 protein. This sample has fewer than 750,000 distinct CDR3 sequences; 23% occur once, and the top ten carry around an eighth. Trimming removed 4 bases at V and 2 bases at J, with 23 bases between. The CDR3 runs 17 residues. Germline V gene data show CDR1 as SQVTM and CDR2 as ANQGSEA. This sequence joins TRBV29-1 and TRBJ2-5; D may be TRBD2 (6 bases). The TCR comes from a boy less than two years old who had a stem cell transplant for acute myeloid leukemia, so the T cells may come from the graft donor. The sequences come from PBMCs, mostly from graft donor cells, collected 360 days after TCRalphabeta/CD19-depleted stem cell transplant. In nucleotides, the CDR3 is TGCAGCGTTGCTTTGTACCCGGAGGGACGTCCACAAGAGACCCAGTACTTC. Its translation is CSVALYPEGRPQETQYF.